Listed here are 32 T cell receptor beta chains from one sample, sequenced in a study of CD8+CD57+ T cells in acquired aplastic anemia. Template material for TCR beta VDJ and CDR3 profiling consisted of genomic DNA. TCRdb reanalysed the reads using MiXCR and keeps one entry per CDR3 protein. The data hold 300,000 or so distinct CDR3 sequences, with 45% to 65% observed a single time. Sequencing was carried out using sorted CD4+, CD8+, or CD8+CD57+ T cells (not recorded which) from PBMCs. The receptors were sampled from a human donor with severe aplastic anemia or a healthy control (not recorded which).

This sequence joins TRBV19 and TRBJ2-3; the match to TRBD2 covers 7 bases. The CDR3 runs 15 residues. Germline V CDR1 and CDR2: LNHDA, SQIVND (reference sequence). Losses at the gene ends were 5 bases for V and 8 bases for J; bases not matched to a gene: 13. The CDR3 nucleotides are TGTGCCAGTAGTCGTGAGGGACTACAGCTCAGTACGCAGTATTTT. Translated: CASSREGLQLSTQYF. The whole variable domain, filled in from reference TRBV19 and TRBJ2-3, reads DGGITQSPKYLFRKEGQNVTLSCEQNLNHDAMYWYRQDPGQGLRLIYYSQIVNDFQKGDIAEGYSVSREKKESFPLTVTSAQKNPTAFYLCASSREGLQLSTQYFGPGTRLTVL.

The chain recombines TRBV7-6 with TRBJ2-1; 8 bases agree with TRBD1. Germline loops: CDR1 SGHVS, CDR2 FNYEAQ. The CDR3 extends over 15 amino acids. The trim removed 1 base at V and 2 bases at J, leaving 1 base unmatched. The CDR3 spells CASSLETGAYNEQFF. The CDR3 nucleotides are TGTGCCAGCAGCTTAGAGACAGGGGCCTACAATGAGCAGTTCTTC.

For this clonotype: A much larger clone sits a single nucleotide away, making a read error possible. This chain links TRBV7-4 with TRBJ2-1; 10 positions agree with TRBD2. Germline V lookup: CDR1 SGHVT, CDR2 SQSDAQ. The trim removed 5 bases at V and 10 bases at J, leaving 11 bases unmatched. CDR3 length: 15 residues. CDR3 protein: CASSRAAGGPYEQFF. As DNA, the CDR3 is TGTGCCAGCAGCCGAGCAGCGGGGGGGCCTTACGAGCAGTTCTTC.

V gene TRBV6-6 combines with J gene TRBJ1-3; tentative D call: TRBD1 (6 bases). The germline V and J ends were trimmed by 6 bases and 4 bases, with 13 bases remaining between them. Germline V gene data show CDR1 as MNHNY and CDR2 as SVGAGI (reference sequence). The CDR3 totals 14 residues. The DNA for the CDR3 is TGTGCCAGCAGAGAGGGGGGGAGCGGAAACACCATATATTTT. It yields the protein CASREGGSGNTIYF.

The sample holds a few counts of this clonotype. Written as DNA, the CDR3 is TGTGCCAGCAGCCAACAACGGCGTAAACCCAACTACGAGCAGTACGTC. Translation gives CASSQQRRKPNYEQYV. V is TRBV14 and J is TRBJ2-7, with D uncertain. Germline CDR1 is SGHDN and CDR2 is FVKESK. The CDR3 spans 16 residues. Trimming removed 2 bases from V and 3 bases from J, with 17 bases in between.

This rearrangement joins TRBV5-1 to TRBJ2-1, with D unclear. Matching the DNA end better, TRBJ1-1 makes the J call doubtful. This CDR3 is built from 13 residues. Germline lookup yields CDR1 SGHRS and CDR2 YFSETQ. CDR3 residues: CASRGMGSTEAFF. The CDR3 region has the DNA TGCGCCAGCAGAGGCATGGGGAGCACTGAAGCTTTCTTT.

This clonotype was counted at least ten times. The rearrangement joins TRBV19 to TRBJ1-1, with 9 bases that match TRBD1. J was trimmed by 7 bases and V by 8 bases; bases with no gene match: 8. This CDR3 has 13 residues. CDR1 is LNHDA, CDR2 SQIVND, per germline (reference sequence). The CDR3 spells CASHPGTGNEAFF. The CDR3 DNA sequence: TGTGCCAGTCATCCCGGGACAGGGAATGAAGCTTTCTTT.

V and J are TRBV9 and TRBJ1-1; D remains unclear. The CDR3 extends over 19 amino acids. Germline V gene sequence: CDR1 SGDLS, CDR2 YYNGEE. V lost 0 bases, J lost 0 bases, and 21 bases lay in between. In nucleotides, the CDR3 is TGTGCCAGCAGCGTAGGGGGTAGTGCAAGCGGCACAGTGAACACTGAAGCTTTCTTT. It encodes CASSVGGSASGTVNTEAFF.

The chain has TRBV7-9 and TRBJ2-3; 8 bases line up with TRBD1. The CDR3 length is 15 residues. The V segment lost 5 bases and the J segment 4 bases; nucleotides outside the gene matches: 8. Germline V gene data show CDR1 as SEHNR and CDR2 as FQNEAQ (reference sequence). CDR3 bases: TGTGCCAGCAGCCGACCGACAGGGGCCGCAGATACGCAGTATTTT. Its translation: CASSRPTGAADTQYF.

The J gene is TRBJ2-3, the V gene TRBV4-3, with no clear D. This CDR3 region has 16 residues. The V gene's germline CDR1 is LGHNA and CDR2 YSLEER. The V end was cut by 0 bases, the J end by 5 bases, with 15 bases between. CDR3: CASSQDDLRFGDTQYF. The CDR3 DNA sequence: TGCGCCAGCAGCCAAGATGACCTCCGGTTTGGAGATACGCAGTATTTT.

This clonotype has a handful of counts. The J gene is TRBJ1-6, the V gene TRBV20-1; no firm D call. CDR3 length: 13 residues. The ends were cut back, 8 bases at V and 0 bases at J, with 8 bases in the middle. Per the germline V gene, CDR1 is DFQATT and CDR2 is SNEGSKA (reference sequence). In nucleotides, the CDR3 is TGCAGTTCACTAACCTCCTATAATTCACCCCTCCACTTT. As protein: CSSLTSYNSPLHF.

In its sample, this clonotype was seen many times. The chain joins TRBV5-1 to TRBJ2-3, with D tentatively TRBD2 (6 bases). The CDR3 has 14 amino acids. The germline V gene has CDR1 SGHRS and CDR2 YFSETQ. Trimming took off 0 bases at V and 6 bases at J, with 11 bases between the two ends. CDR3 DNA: TGCGCCAGCAGCTTGGCGCAGGGACTTGATACGCAGTATTTT. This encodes CASSLAQGLDTQYF.

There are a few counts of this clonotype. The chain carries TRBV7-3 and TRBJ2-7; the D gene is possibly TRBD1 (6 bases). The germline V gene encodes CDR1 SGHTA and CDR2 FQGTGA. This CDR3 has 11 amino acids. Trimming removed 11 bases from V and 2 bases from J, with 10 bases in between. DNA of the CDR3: TGTGCCGCAGGGGCGGCCTACGAGCAGTACTTC. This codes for CAAGAAYEQYF. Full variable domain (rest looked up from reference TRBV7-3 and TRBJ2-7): GAGVSQTPSNKVTEKGKYVELRCDPISGHTALYWYRQSLGQGPEFLIYFQGTGAADDSGLPNDRFFAVRPEGSVSTLKIQRTERGDSAVYLCAAGAAYEQYFGPGTRLTVT.

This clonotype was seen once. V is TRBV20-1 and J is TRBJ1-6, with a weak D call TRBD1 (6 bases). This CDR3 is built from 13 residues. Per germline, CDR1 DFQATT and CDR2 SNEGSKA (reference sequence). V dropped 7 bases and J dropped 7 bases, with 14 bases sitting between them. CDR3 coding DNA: TGCAGTGATCGGACAGCAGGAAATTCACCCCTCCACTTT. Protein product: CSDRTAGNSPLHF.

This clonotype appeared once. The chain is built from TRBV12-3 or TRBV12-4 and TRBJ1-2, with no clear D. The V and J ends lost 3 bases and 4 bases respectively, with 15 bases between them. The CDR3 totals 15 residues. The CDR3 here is CASSFSAAYLYGYTF. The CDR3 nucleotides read TGTGCCAGCAGTTTCTCGGCAGCATATCTCTATGGCTACACCTTC.

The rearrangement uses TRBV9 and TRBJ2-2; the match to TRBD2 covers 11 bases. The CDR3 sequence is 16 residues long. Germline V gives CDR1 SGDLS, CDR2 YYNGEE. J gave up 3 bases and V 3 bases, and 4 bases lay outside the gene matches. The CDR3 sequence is CASSGPGLADTGELFF. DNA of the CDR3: TGTGCCAGCAGCGGGCCGGGACTAGCGGACACCGGGGAGCTGTTTTTT.

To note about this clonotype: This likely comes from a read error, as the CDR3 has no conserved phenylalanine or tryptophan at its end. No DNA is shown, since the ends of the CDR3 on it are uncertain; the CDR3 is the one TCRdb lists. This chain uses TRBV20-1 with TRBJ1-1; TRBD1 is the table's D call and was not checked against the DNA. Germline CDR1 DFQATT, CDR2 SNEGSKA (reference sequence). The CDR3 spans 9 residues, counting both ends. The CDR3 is CSAPQGAFY.

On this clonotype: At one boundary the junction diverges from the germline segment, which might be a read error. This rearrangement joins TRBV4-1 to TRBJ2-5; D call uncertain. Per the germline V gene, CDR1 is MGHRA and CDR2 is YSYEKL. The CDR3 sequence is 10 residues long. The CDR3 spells CASSQATQYF. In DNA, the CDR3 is TGCGCCAGCAGCCAAGCGACCCAGTACTTC.

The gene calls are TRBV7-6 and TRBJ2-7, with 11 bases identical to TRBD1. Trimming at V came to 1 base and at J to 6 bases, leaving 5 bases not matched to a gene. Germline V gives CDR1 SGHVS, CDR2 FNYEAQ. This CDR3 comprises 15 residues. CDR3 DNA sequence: TGTGCCAGCAGCTTAGATACCGGGACAGGGGGCGAGCAGTACTTC. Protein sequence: CASSLDTGTGGEQYF.

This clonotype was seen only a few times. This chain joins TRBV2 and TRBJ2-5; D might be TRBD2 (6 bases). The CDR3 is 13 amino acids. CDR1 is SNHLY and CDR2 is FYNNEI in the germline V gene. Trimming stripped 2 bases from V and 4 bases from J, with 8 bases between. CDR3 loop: CASSELARETQYF. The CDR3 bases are TGTGCCAGCAGTGAACTAGCGCGAGAGACCCAGTACTTC.

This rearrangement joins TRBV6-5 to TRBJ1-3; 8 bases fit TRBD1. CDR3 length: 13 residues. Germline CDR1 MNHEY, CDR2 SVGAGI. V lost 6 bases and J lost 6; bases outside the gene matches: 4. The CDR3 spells CASSGQGENTIYF. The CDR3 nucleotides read TGTGCCAGCAGCGGACAGGGAGAAAACACCATATATTTT.

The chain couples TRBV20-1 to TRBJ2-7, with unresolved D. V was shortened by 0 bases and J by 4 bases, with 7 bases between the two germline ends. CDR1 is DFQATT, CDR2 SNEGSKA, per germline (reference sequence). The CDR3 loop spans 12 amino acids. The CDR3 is CSAREDGYEQYF. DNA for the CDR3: TGCAGTGCTAGAGAAGACGGATACGAGCAGTACTTC.

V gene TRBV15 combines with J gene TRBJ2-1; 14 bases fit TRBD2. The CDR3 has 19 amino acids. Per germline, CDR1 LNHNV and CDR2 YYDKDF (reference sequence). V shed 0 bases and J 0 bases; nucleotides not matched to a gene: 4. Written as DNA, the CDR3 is TGTGCCACCAGCAGAGATCGGACTAGCGGGAGGACCTCCTACAATGAGCAGTTCTTC. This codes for CATSRDRTSGRTSYNEQFF.

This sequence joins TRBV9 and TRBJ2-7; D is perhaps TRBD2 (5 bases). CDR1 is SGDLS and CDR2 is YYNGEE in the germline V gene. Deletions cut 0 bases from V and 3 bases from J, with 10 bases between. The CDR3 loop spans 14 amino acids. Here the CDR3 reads CASSVAIGNYEQYF. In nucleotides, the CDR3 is TGTGCCAGCAGCGTAGCCATCGGGAACTACGAGCAGTACTTC.

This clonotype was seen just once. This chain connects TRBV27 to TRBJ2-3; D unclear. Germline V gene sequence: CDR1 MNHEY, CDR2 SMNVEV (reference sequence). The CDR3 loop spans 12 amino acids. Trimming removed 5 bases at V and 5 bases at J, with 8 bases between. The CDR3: CASSILGDTQYF. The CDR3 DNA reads TGTGCCAGCAGTATCTTGGGAGATACGCAGTATTTT.

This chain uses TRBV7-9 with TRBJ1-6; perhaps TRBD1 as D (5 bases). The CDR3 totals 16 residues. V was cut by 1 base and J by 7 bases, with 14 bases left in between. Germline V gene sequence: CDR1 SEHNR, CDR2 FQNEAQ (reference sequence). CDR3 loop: CASSLGSGGTNSPLHF. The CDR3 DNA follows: TGTGCCAGCAGCTTAGGGAGCGGGGGAACGAATTCACCCCTCCACTTT.

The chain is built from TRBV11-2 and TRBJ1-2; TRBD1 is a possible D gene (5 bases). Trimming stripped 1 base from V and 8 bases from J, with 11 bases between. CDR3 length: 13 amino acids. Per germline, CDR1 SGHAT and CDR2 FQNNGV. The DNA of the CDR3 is TGTGCCAGCAGCTTAGCCCGGGACGAAGGCTACACCTTC. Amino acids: CASSLARDEGYTF.

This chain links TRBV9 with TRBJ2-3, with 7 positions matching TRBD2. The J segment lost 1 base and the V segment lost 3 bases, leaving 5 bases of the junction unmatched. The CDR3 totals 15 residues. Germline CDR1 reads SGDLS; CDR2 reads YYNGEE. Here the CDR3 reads CASSASGTGTDTQYF. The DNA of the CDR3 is TGTGCCAGCAGCGCAAGCGGGACGGGCACAGATACGCAGTATTTT.

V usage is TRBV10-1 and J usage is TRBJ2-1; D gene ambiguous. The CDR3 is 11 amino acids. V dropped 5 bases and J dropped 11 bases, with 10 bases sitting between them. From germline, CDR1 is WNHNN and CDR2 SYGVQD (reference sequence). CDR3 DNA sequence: TGCGCCAGCAGTAAGGGTTTAAAGCAGTTCTTC. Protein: CASSKGLKQFF.

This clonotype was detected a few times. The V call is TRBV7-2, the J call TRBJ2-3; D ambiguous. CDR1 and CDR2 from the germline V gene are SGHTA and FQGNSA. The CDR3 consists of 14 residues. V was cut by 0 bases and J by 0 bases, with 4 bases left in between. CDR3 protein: CASSLAVSTDTQYF. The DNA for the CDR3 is TGTGCCAGCAGCTTAGCCGTGAGCACAGATACGCAGTATTTT.

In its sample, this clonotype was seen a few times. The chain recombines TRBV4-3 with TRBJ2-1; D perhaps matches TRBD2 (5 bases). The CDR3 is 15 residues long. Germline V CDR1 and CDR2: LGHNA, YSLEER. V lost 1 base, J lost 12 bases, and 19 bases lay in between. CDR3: CASSQARDPLAVQFF. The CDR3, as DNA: TGCGCCAGCAGCCAAGCTCGTGACCCCCTAGCCGTGCAGTTCTTC.

CDR3 nucleotides: TGCAGTGCTAGTAAGGGACAGGGAGAGACCCAGTACTTC. The encoded protein is CSASKGQGETQYF. The rearrangement links TRBV20-1 to TRBJ2-1; TRBD1 matches at 9 bases. The tail of the sequence fits TRBJ2-5 better, so the J call may be wrong. This CDR3 comprises 13 residues. CDR1 is DFQATT and CDR2 is SNEGSKA in the germline V gene (reference sequence).